The clone carrying this T cell receptor beta chain was found a few times. The data stem from a study of identical twins. CDR3 size: 19 residues. Losses at the gene ends were 0 bases for V and 8 bases for J; bases not matched to a gene: 18. The V gene's germline CDR1 is SGHRS and CDR2 YFSETQ. MiXCR was run by TCRdb on the 5' RACE reads, yielding one entry per CDR3 protein. The data hold under 900,000 distinct CDR3 sequences, with 12% observed a single time. The data were also submitted as part of a second study, on yellow fever vaccine responses in identical twins.

This chain links TRBV5-1 with TRBJ2-1; TRBD2 agrees at 9 bases. The origin of this receptor is a woman aged 18-29 years in good health. Sequenced sample: PBMCs. The CDR3 reads CASSLGIQVGLAFRHEQFF. CDR3 sequence (DNA): TGCGCCAGCAGCTTGGGGATCCAAGTCGGACTAGCGTTTAGGCATGAGCAGTTCTTC.